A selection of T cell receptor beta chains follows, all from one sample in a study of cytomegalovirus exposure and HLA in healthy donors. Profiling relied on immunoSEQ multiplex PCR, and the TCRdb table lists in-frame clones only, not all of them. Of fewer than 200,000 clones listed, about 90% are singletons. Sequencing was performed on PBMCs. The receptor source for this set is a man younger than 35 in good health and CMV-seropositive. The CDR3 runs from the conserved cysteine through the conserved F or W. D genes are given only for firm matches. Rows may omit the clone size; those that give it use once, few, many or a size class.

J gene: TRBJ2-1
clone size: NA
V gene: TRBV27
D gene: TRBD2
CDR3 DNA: TGTGCCAGCAGACTAGCGGATAGCTCCTACAATGAGCAGTTCTTC
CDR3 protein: CASRLADSSYNEQFF

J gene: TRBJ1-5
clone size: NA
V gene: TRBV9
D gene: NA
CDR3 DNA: TGTGCCAGCAGCGTATGGGTCAGGGCCTATCAGCCCCAGCATTTT
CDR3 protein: CASSVWVRAYQPQHF

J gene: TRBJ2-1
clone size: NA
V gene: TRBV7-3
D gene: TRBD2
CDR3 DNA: TGTGCCAGCAGCTTAACGACTAGCGGGAGCCTCTACAATGAGCAGTTCTTC
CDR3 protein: CASSLTTSGSLYNEQFF

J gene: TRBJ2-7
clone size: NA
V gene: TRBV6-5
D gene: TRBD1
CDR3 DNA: TGTGCCAGCAGTTACCAGACCGACAGGGGGCGTTACGAGCAGTACTTC
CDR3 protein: CASSYQTDRGRYEQYF

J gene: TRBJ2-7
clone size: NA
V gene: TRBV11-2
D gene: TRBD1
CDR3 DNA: TGTGCCAGCAGCTTTACGGGACAGGGGGCGAACCCCTACGAGCAGTACTTC
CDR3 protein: CASSFTGQGANPYEQYF

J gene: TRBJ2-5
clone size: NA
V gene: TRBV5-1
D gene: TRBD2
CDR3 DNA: TGCGCCAGCAGCTTAGGGACTAGCGGGAGGGCTTTCTCAGAGACCCAGTACTTC
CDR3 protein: CASSLGTSGRAFSETQYF

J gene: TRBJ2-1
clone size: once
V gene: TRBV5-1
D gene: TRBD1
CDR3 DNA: TGCGCCAGCAGCCCACTCCGGGACAGTTACAATGAGCAGTTCTTC
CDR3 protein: CASSPLRDSYNEQFF

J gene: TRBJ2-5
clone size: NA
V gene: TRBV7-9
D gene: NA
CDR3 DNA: TGTGCCAGCAGCTTATTAAACCAAGAGACCCAGTACTTC
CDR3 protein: CASSLLNQETQYF

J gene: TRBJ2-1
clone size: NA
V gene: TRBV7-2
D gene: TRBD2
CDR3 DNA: TGTGCCAGCAGCTTAGAAGGCGGGAGGATCCATGAGCAGTTCTTC
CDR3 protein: CASSLEGGRIHEQFF

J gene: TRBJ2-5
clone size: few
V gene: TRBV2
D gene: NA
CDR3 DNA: TGTGCCAGCAGTGGGGGGGTTCGTGGAGAGACCCAGTACTTC
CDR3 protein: CASSGGVRGETQYF

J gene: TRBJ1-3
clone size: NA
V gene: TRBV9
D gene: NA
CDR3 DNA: TGTGCCAGCAGCGTACAGGGGACTGGAAACACCATATATTTT
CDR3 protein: CASSVQGTGNTIYF

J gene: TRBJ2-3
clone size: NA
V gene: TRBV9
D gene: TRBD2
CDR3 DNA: TGTGCCAGCAGCATACACGGGACTAGCGGGAGTACAGATACGCAGTATTTT
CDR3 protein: CASSIHGTSGSTDTQYF

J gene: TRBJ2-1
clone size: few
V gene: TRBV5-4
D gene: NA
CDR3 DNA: TGTGCCAGCACCATCATGGGAGGGGGCAATGAGCAGTTCTTC
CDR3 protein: CASTIMGGGNEQFF

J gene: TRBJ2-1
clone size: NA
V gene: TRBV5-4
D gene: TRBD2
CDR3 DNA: TGTGCCAGCAGCTTGGATGGGACTAGTGCTTTCTTC
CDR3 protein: CASSLDGTSAFF

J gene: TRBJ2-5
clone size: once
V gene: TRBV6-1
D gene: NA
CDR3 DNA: TGTGCCAGCAGCAACCCGGGTTACAAGAGAGAGACCCAGTACTTC
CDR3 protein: CASSNPGYKRETQYF

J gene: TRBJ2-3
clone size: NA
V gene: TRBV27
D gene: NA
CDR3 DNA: TGTGCCAGCAGTTTGGATTTGGAGGGGCCTAGCACAGATACGCAGTATTTT
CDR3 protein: CASSLDLEGPSTDTQYF

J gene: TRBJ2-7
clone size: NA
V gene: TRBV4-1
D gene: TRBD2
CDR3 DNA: TGCGCCAGCAGCCAAGATTATGGCGGGGGATGGCAGTACTTC
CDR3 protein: CASSQDYGGGWQYF

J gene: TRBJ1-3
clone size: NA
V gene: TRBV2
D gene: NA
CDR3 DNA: TGTGCCAGCTCTGAGGGTTGGGATACTGGAAACACCATATATTTT
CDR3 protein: CASSEGWDTGNTIYF

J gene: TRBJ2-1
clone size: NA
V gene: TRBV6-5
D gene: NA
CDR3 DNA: TGTGCCAGCAGTTACTCCCCCTCGGATGAGCAGTTCTTC
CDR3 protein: CASSYSPSDEQFF

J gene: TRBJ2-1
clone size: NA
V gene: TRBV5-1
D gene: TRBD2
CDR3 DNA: TGCGCCAGCAGCTCTCGACTAGCGGGAGGGTCCAGTTACAATGAGCAGTTCTTC
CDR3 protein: CASSSRLAGGSSYNEQFF

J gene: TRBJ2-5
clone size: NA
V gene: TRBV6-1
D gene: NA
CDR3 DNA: TGTGCCAGCAGTGCCCCAGGGAATCAGTACTTC
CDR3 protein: CASSAPGNQYF

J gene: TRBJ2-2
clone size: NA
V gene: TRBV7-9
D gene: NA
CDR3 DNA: TGTGCCAGCAGCCCCAACAGTAACCGGAACACCGGGGAGCTGTTTTTT
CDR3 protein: CASSPNSNRNTGELFF

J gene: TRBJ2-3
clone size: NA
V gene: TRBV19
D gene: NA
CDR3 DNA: TGTGCAATTTGCGCAGGTGGCACAGATACGCAGTATTTT
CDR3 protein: CAICAGGTDTQYF

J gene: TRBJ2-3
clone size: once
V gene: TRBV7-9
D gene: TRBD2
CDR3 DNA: TGTGCCAGCAGCCTGACTAGCGGCACAACAGATACGCAGTATTTT
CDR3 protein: CASSLTSGTTDTQYF

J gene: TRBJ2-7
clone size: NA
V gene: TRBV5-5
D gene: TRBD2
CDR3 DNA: TGTGCCAGCAGCACAATAGCGGGAGGGCCGTTGATCCACTACGAGCAGTACTTC
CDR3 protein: CASSTIAGGPLIHYEQYF

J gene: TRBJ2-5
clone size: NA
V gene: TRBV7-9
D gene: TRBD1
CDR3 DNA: TGTGCCAGCAGCCCGGGACAGTACCAAGAGACCCAGTACTTC
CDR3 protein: CASSPGQYQETQYF

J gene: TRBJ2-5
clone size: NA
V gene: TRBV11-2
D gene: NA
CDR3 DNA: TGTGCCAGCAGCTCCGGGGTAGATTTGGAGACCCAGTACTTC
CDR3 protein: CASSSGVDLETQYF

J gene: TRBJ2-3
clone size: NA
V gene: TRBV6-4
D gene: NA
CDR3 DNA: TGTGCCAGCAGGCCAAACAGTTCTAAAGGATTTTGGGATACGCAGTATTTT
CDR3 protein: CASRPNSSKGFWDTQYF

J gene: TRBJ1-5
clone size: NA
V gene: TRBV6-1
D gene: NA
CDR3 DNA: TGTGCCAGCAGTGAAGCTCCGGGGAAGGTCAATCAGCCCCAGCATTTT
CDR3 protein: CASSEAPGKVNQPQHF